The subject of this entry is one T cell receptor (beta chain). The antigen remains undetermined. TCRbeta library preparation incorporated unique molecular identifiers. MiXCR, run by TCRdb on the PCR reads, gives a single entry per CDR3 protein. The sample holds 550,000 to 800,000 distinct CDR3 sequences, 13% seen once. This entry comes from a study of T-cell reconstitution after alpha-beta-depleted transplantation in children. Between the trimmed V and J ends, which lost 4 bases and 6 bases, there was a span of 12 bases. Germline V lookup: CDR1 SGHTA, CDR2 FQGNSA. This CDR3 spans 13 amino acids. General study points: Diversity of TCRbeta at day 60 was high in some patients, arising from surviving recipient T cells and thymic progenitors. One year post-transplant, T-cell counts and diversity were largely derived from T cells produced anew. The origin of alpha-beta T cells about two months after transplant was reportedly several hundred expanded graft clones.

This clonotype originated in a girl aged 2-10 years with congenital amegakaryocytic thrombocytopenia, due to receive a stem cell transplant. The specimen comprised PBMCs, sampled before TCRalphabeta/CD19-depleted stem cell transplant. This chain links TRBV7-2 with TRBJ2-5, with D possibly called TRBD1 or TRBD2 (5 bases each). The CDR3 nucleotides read TGTGCCAGCAGCTCCGGGGCGAGCCAGACCCAGTACTTC. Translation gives CASSSGASQTQYF.